This T cell receptor beta chain was recovered during a study of T cell repertoires in cytomegalovirus infection. Whole-study context: Used in the study were CMV epitopes, some recently identified and HLA-C-restricted, others well-studied and HLA-B-restricted. Indications came from public TCR beta signatures; they pointed to CMV infection and to a matching HLA type.

TCRdb re-called the reads with MiXCR, one entry per CDR3 protein. The table records about a million distinct CDR3 sequences, around 30% of them present only once. This clonotype was observed a single time. As yet, its antigen is unknown. Regarding the study as a whole: There were HLA-C-restricted CMV-specific TCR beta clonotypes dominating the ex vivo response. Carriage of CMV together with the relevant HLA was identifiable through cumulative public TCR beta family frequency.

This CDR3 has 15 residues. The germline V gene has CDR1 LGHDT and CDR2 YNNKEL (reference sequence). With 5 bases removed from V and 2 bases from J, the gap between germline ends came to 13 bases. The source of this sequence is a human donor in good health (CMV status not recorded). Some clones in this sample may be carry-over from other donors' samples. Sequences were derived from cultured CD8+ T cells from PBMCs, sampled from culture after CMV antigen stimulation. The rearrangement joins TRBV3-1 to TRBJ1-5; D perhaps matches TRBD1 (5 bases). The CDR3 region is CASSDRGIGNQPQHF. In nucleotides, the CDR3 is TGTGCCAGCAGCGACCGGGGGATTGGCAATCAGCCCCAGCATTTT. The full variable domain, in which reference TRBV3-1 and TRBJ1-5 provide the parts outside the CDR3, is DTAVSQTPKYLVTQMGNDKSIKCEQNLGHDTMYWYKQDSKKFLKIMFSYNNKELIINETVPNRFSPKSPDKAHLNLHINSLELGDSAVYFCASSDRGIGNQPQHFGDGTRLSIL.